The 2 T cell receptor beta chains listed next were all sequenced from one sample in a study of T cells expressing NK-cell markers. After re-calling the 5' RACE reads, TCRdb lists one entry per CDR3 protein, DNA absent. The repertoire shows 300,000 to 500,000 distinct CDR3 sequences; the top ten hold approximately 11%. Sequencing was carried out using blood T cells: a sorted CD56 or NKG2C T cell subset, CD4+ or CD8+ T cells, or bulk PBMC T cells (not recorded which). All receptors derive from a woman between 45 and 60 years old in good health.

The chain recombines TRBV16 with TRBJ1-5. The CDR3 covers 12 residues. Germline values: CDR1 KGHSY, CDR2 FQNENV. CDR3: CASSQGREPQHF.

The chain combines TRBV10-1 with TRBJ2-5; TCRdb names TRBD2, which stays unverified in the absence of DNA. Germline V CDR1 and CDR2: WNHNN, SYGVQD (reference sequence). The CDR3 totals 13 residues. CDR3 in amino acids: CASQRGGEETQYF.